This T cell receptor beta chain is drawn from a study of blood T cell repertoires in COVID-19. For the study at large: COVID-19 samples collected from the United States, Italy and Spain covered acute and convalescent phases. T cells, B-cell-depleted T cells, or PBMCs supplied cDNA or gDNA.

This clone has just one count. The table came from immunoSEQ multiplex PCR; TCRdb's copy has only in-frame clones and leaves some out. This table holds about 100,000 clones, around 87% found once. Seattle patients were enrolled during active infection and followed longitudinally. The CDR3 is made up of 18 amino acids. CDR1 is PRHDT and CDR2 is FYEKMQ in the germline V gene (reference sequence). V was clipped by 0 bases and J by 0 bases; unmatched bases: 6. The chain joins TRBV13 to TRBJ1-3; 9 bases map to TRBD1. Material: peripheral blood. The receptor's source is a woman aged 50 to 65 with COVID-19, enrolled during active disease. The DNA of the CDR3 is TGTGCCAGCAGCTTAGGCGGGACAGGGCTCCACTCTGGAAACACCATATATTTT. Its protein is CASSLGGTGLHSGNTIYF. The full variable domain, with the rest looked up from reference TRBV13 and TRBJ1-3, is AAGVIQSPRHLIKEKRETATLKCYPIPRHDTVYWYQQGPGQDPQFLISFYEKMQSDKGSIPDRFSAQQFSDYHSELNMSSLELGDSALYFCASSLGGTGLHSGNTIYFGEGSWLTVV.